This passage covers 28 T cell receptor beta chains from one sample sequenced in a study of shared clonotypes between healthy human individuals. CD45RO negativity and positive selection for CCR7 defined naive CD8 cells, a population that excluded terminally differentiated effector memory CD45RA+ cells. TCRdb keeps only in-frame clones here, not all; method: immunoSEQ multiplex PCR. Of some 2,000,000 clones in the sample, approximately 95% are singletons; the top ten hold roughly 1%. The sequenced material came from naive CD8+ T cells sorted from blood. Receptors originate from a man aged 18 to 30 in good health.

This chain joins TRBV11-3 and TRBJ1-4, with D possibly matching TRBD1 (5 bases). The CDR3 is made up of 14 amino acids. From germline, CDR1 is SGHNT and CDR2 YENEEA. Trimming cost V 1 base and J 6 bases, with 9 bases left between them. CDR3 amino acids: CASSLAQGDEKLFF. The CDR3 coding sequence is TGTGCCAGCAGCTTAGCTCAGGGAGATGAAAAACTGTTTTTT. The full variable domain, in which reference TRBV11-3 and TRBJ1-4 provide the parts outside the CDR3, is EAGVVQSPRYKIIEKKQPVAFWCNPISGHNTLYWYLQNLGQGPELLIRYENEEAVDDSQLPKDRFSAERLKGVDSTLKIQPAELGDSAVYLCASSLAQGDEKLFFGSGTQLSVL.

This rearrangement joins TRBV6-4 to TRBJ2-3; D is undetermined. The CDR3 loop spans 16 amino acids. Germline V gene data show CDR1 as MRHNA and CDR2 as SNTAGT. V shed 0 bases and J shed 6 bases, with 16 bases lying between them. The CDR3 coding sequence is TGTGCCAGCAGTGACTCTGTAGAGTTCCCTAGGGATACGCAGTATTTT. Its translation is CASSDSVEFPRDTQYF.

The V gene is TRBV2, the J gene TRBJ2-7, with D perhaps assigned TRBD1 or TRBD2 (5 bases each). Germline values: CDR1 SNHLY, CDR2 FYNNEI. V was cut by 6 bases and J by 2 bases, with 17 bases left in between. This CDR3 has 15 residues. This chain's CDR3 is CASRPLGEMTYEQYF. CDR3 nucleotides: TGTGCCAGCAGGCCCCTGGGGGAGATGACCTACGAGCAGTACTTC.

This sequence joins TRBV11-2 and TRBJ2-7, with unresolved D. Germline V CDR1 and CDR2: SGHAT, FQNNGV. Trimming cost V 3 bases and J 3 bases, with 9 bases left between them. CDR3 size: 13 residues. The CDR3 is CASSLRLVYEQYF. Written as DNA, the CDR3 is TGTGCCAGCAGCTTGAGGTTAGTCTACGAGCAGTACTTC.

V is TRBV6-1 and J is TRBJ1-1; D possibly corresponds to TRBD1 (5 bases). This CDR3 has 15 amino acids. Germline-derived CDR1 and CDR2 are MNHNS and SASEGT. Deletions cut 2 bases from V and 4 bases from J, with 14 bases between. In nucleotides, the CDR3 is TGTGCCAGCAGTGAAATGCTAGGGGAGAGCACTGAAGCTTTCTTT. Its protein product is CASSEMLGESTEAFF.

The chain links TRBV27 to TRBJ2-7; 7 bases are a match to TRBD1. The CDR3 totals 15 residues. The germline V gene encodes CDR1 MNHEY and CDR2 SMNVEV (reference sequence). V was pared by 6 bases and J by 0 bases, with 8 bases of the junction left unmatched. The CDR3 is CASRPTGTASYEQYF. CDR3 bases: TGTGCCAGCAGGCCGACCGGGACAGCCTCCTACGAGCAGTACTTC.

This chain uses TRBV2 with TRBJ1-5, with a possible D match to TRBD1 (6 bases). Germline V lookup: CDR1 SNHLY, CDR2 FYNNEI. The CDR3 contains 15 residues. Trimming cost V 3 bases and J 9 bases, with 18 bases left between them. The CDR3 is CASSEDSELRWPQHF. DNA of the CDR3: TGTGCCAGCAGTGAGGACAGTGAGCTTCGTTGGCCCCAGCATTTT.

V is TRBV7-9 and J is TRBJ2-7; D might be TRBD2 (6 bases). The CDR3 has 15 residues. Trimming took 4 bases from V and 2 from J, leaving 15 bases between them. The germline CDR1 and CDR2 sequences are SEHNR and FQNEAQ (reference sequence). The CDR3 DNA follows: TGTGCCAGCAGCTCGGTGGACTACCCGCCCTACGAGCAGTACTTC. This gives the protein CASSSVDYPPYEQYF.

The J gene is TRBJ1-5, the V gene TRBV7-3, with unresolved D. V was trimmed by 0 bases and J by 4 bases, leaving 7 bases between them. This CDR3 is 14 amino acids long. Per germline, CDR1 SGHTA and CDR2 FQGTGA. CDR3 in DNA: TGTGCCAGCAGCTTAACTGTCGGGAATCAGCCCCAGCATTTT. This codes for CASSLTVGNQPQHF.

The genes are TRBV7-6 and TRBJ2-7; D uncertain. Germline V CDR1 and CDR2: SGHVS, FNYEAQ. Trimming took off 0 bases at V and 3 bases at J, with 6 bases between the two ends. There are 13 residues in the CDR3. The DNA of the CDR3 is TGTGCCAGCAGCTTAGCGGGTCACTACGAGCAGTACTTC. Translation gives CASSLAGHYEQYF. The full variable domain, its missing parts supplied by reference TRBV7-6 and TRBJ2-7, is GAGVSQSPRYKVTKRGQDVALRCDPISGHVSLYWYRQALGQGPEFLTYFNYEAQQDKSGLPNDRFSAERPEGSISTLTIQRTEQRDSAMYRCASSLAGHYEQYFGPGTRLTVT.

Turning to this clone: The sample has other DNA sequences that encode this CDR3 too. This chain joins TRBV2 and TRBJ2-7, with 10 positions matching TRBD2. V lost 1 base, J lost 6 bases, and 6 bases stayed unmatched. The CDR3 spans 15 residues. Germline assignment: CDR1 SNHLY and CDR2 FYNNEI. CDR3 bases: TGTGCCAGCAGTGAAGAAGCGGGAGGGCTTGTCGAGCAGTACTTC. As protein: CASSEEAGGLVEQYF. Full variable domain (missing parts from reference TRBV2 and TRBJ2-7): EPEVTQTPSHQVTQMGQEVILRCVPISNHLYFYWYRQILGQKVEFLVSFYNNEISEKSEIFDDQFSVERPDGSNFTLKIRSTKLEDSAMYFCASSEEAGGLVEQYFGPGTRLTVT.

This chain uses TRBV5-4 with TRBJ2-3; 10 positions agree with TRBD2. This CDR3 comprises 15 residues. CDR1 and CDR2 from the germline V gene are SGHNT and YYREEE (reference sequence). V gave up 4 bases and J gave up 4 bases; unmatched junction bases: 6. The CDR3 region is CASSPTSGDPDTQYF. The CDR3 nucleotides are TGTGCCAGCAGCCCAACTAGCGGGGATCCAGATACGCAGTATTTT.

The chain couples TRBV2 to TRBJ2-5; no clear D. This CDR3 comprises 12 residues. V was cut by 11 bases and J by 1 base, with 11 bases left in between. Germline V lookup: CDR1 SNHLY, CDR2 FYNNEI. CDR3 nucleotides: TGTGCCCACGCGTCGGTCCAAGAGACCCAGTACTTC. It yields the protein CAHASVQETQYF.

The CDR3 DNA reads as TGTGCCAGCAGGAACAGGGGCGGTCAGCCCCAGCATTTT. This encodes CASRNRGGQPQHF. The chain carries TRBV6-5 and TRBJ1-5; 7 bases map to TRBD1. J gave up 6 bases and V 6 bases, and 5 bases lay outside the gene matches. The CDR3 has 13 residues. Germline CDR1 is MNHEY and CDR2 is SVGAGI.

J is TRBJ2-1 and V is TRBV28; 11 nucleotides align to TRBD2. Germline CDR1 is MDHEN and CDR2 is SYDVKM. The CDR3 totals 19 residues. V shed 4 bases, J shed 10 bases, and the junction held 21 bases outside the gene matches. DNA for the CDR3: TGTGCCAGCAGTTCCCAGTTCGGGCAGGGGGGGACTAGCGGTTTGGAGCAGTTCTTC. Its protein is CASSSQFGQGGTSGLEQFF.

The chain has TRBV12-2 and TRBJ2-2; TRBD1, the D gene given by the table, was not confirmed from the DNA. TRBV12-2 is an annotated pseudogene. The CDR3 length is 21 residues. The CDR3 loop is CASNRPGVRDREPLDTGELFF. In DNA form, the CDR3 reads TGTGCAAGTAACCGCCCAGGCGTAAGGGACAGGGAACCCCTGGACACCGGGGAGCTGTTTTTT.

The chain uses TRBV30 and TRBJ2-2; 10 bases are shared with TRBD2. CDR3 size: 16 residues. V dropped 1 base and J dropped 1; count of bases not matched to a gene: 3. Per germline, CDR1 GTSNPN and CDR2 SVGIG (reference sequence). The CDR3 is CAWSEASGGNTGELFF. CDR3 nucleotide sequence: TGTGCCTGGAGTGAGGCTAGCGGGGGGAACACCGGGGAGCTGTTTTTT.

This clone was recorded once. The chain recombines TRBV28 with TRBJ2-1; a weak D match, TRBD2 (5 bases). Germline assignment: CDR1 MDHEN and CDR2 SYDVKM. The ends were cut back, 7 bases at V and 0 bases at J, with 22 bases in the middle. The CDR3 consists of 18 residues. The CDR3 coding sequence is TGTGCCAGCATTAGGAGGCGGGCCTTGGGGAGCTCCTACAATGAGCAGTTCTTC. Protein sequence: CASIRRRALGSSYNEQFF.

The chain carries TRBV18 and TRBJ2-7; tentative D call: TRBD1 (5 bases). V lost 2 bases and J 0 bases, leaving 14 bases between the germline ends. This CDR3 comprises 16 residues. The germline CDR1 and CDR2 sequences are KGHSH and LQKENI. The CDR3 DNA reads as TGTGCCAGCTCACCAAAGGGCAGGGTCGACTCCTACGAGCAGTACTTC. The encoded protein is CASSPKGRVDSYEQYF.

This clone was picked up one time. This chain uses TRBV30 with TRBJ1-2, with unresolved D. Germline assignment: CDR1 GTSNPN and CDR2 SVGIG (reference sequence). This CDR3 region has 11 residues. Trimming took 2 bases from V and 6 from J, leaving 7 bases between them. CDR3 residues: CAWSPPDGYTF. CDR3 nucleotide sequence: TGTGCCTGGAGTCCTCCAGATGGCTACACCTTC. Combining the CDR3 with reference TRBV30 and TRBJ1-2 gives the whole variable domain SQTIHQWPATLVQPVGSPLSLECTVEGTSNPNLYWYRQAAGRGLQLLFYSVGIGQISSEVPQNLSASRPQDRQFILSSKKLLLSDSGFYLCAWSPPDGYTFGSGTRLTVV.

The chain combines TRBV4-3 with TRBJ1-2; D possibly corresponds to TRBD1 (5 bases). The CDR3 runs 16 residues. Trimming took 5 bases from V and 1 from J, leaving 17 bases between them. The V gene's germline CDR1 is LGHNA and CDR2 YSLEER. The CDR3 bases are TGCGCCAGCAGCTCTCTCCCGGACACCTATAACTATGGCTACACCTTC. Translation gives CASSSLPDTYNYGYTF.

This sequence joins TRBV29-1 and TRBJ2-1; maybe TRBD2 (6 bases). This CDR3 region has 14 residues. V was trimmed by 3 bases and J by 2 bases, leaving 11 bases between them. CDR1 SQVTM and CDR2 ANQGSEA come from the germline V gene. The CDR3 here is CSVDGLATYNEQFF. For the CDR3, the DNA is TGCAGCGTTGATGGCCTAGCGACCTACAATGAGCAGTTCTTC.

This clone was picked up one time. This sequence joins TRBV6-1 and TRBJ2-3; 7 nucleotides agree with TRBD1. The germline V gene encodes CDR1 MNHNS and CDR2 SASEGT. V lost 8 bases, J lost 4 bases, and 6 bases stayed unmatched. The CDR3 loop spans 13 amino acids. CDR3 nucleotides: TGTGCCAGCGGACTCGGGACAGCAGATACGCAGTATTTT. Amino acids: CASGLGTADTQYF.

This clone occurred once. The V gene is TRBV4-1, the J gene TRBJ1-6; D might be TRBD1 (6 bases). The germline gives CDR1 MGHRA, CDR2 YSYEKL. The CDR3 sequence is 18 residues long. V lost 1 base and J lost 1, with 14 bases in between. In nucleotides, the CDR3 is TGCGCCAGCAGCCAAGTTGGGGGGCTCTTTTCCTATAATTCACCCCTCCACTTT. As protein: CASSQVGGLFSYNSPLHF.

This clone was observed a single time. The sample has other DNA sequences that encode this CDR3 too. The chain is built from TRBV28 and TRBJ1-1; unclear D gene. The V end lost 3 bases, the J end lost 0 bases, and 8 bases lay between the germline ends. Germline CDR1 reads MDHEN; CDR2 reads SYDVKM. The CDR3 sequence is 14 residues long. The CDR3 loop is CASSFRGLNTEAFF. The CDR3 nucleotides are TGTGCCAGCAGTTTTCGGGGTCTGAACACTGAAGCTTTCTTT. Complete variable domain (other parts from reference TRBV28 and TRBJ1-1): DVKVTQSSRYLVKRTGEKVFLECVQDMDHENMFWYRQDPGLGLRLIYFSYDVKMKEKGDIPEGYSVSREKKERFSLILESASTNQTSMYLCASSFRGLNTEAFFGQGTRLTVV.

The genes are TRBV6-5 and TRBJ1-3; no definite D call. Germline V gene data show CDR1 as MNHEY and CDR2 as SVGAGI. This CDR3 has 14 residues. The V gene lost 8 bases and the J gene lost 0 bases, with 11 bases spanning the gap. CDR3 residues: CASGNRNSGNTIYF. The CDR3 nucleotides are TGTGCCAGCGGAAACCGGAACTCTGGAAACACCATATATTTT.

The chain employs TRBV29-1 and TRBJ1-4; 10 bases map to TRBD1. CDR1 and CDR2 (germline): SQVTM, ANQGSEA. The CDR3 length is 16 residues. V was pared by 4 bases and J by 2 bases, with 7 bases of the junction left unmatched. The CDR3: CSVGGTGDETNEKLFF. CDR3 coding DNA: TGCAGCGTTGGGGGGACAGGGGACGAGACTAATGAAAAACTGTTTTTT.

The chain has TRBV28 and TRBJ1-2; TRBD1 matches 7 bases. V shed 7 bases, J shed 5 bases, and the junction held 7 bases outside the gene matches. CDR1 is MDHEN and CDR2 is SYDVKM in the germline V gene. This CDR3 contains 13 residues. The CDR3 DNA reads as TGTGCCAGCAAGATACAGGGGCTGTATGGCTACACCTTC. Its translation is CASKIQGLYGYTF.